Shown below are 25 T cell receptor beta chains from a single sample sequenced in a study of blood T cell repertoires in COVID-19. Sequenced by immunoSEQ multiplex PCR; TCRdb stores in-frame clones only, minus some. The profile shows 120,000 or so clones, over 75% of them singletons. The sequenced sample consisted of peripheral blood. These receptors all stem from a woman aged 65 to 85 with acute or convalescent COVID-19.

J is TRBJ2-5 and V is TRBV2; 10 bases are shared with TRBD2. CDR3 length: 15 amino acids. V dropped 5 bases and J dropped 5; count of bases not matched to a gene: 8. Germline V gene sequence: CDR1 SNHLY, CDR2 FYNNEI. CDR3 region: CASSRIDSGRETQYF. DNA for the CDR3: TGTGCCAGCAGTCGGATAGATAGCGGGAGGGAGACCCAGTACTTC.

The chain uses TRBV5-5 and TRBJ1-1, with 7 bases fitting TRBD1. The CDR3 spans 14 residues. Germline V gene sequence: CDR1 SGHKS, CDR2 YYEKEE (reference sequence). J lost 1 base, V lost 3 bases, and 3 bases had no gene match. This CDR3 is CASSWGTENTEAFF. Written as DNA, the CDR3 is TGTGCCAGCAGCTGGGGGACAGAGAACACTGAAGCTTTCTTT.

The J gene is TRBJ2-7, the V gene TRBV3-1 (or the pseudogene TRBV3-2), with 9 nucleotides matching TRBD1. The CDR3 is 17 residues long. Unmatched junction bases numbered 13, after V lost 4 bases and J lost 3 bases. CDR1 LGHDT and CDR2 YNNKEL come from the germline V gene (reference sequence). The CDR3 DNA reads TGTGCCAGCAGCCTCCCCCATACAGGGGGCGTTATCTACGAGCAGTACGTC. Its translation is CASSLPHTGGVIYEQYV.

The rearrangement links TRBV5-1 to TRBJ1-1; 7 bases line up with TRBD1. The CDR3 extends over 16 amino acids. Germline CDR1 and CDR2: SGHRS and YFSETQ. With 5 bases clipped from V and 1 base from J, the junction kept 11 bases outside the gene matches. The CDR3 nucleotides read TGCGCCAGCAGTTCAGATCCCGGGACAGCGAACACTGAAGCTTTCTTT. Translated: CASSSDPGTANTEAFF.

The CDR3 sequence: CASSRRWQGDYGYTF. In DNA form, the CDR3 reads TGTGCCAGCAGTCGTCGATGGCAGGGGGACTATGGCTACACCTTC. The chain carries TRBV6-5 and TRBJ1-2; 7 nucleotides match TRBD1. V dropped 5 bases and J dropped 3; count of bases not matched to a gene: 9. Germline V gene data show CDR1 as MNHEY and CDR2 as SVGAGI. The CDR3 length is 15 residues.

The chain joins TRBV7-2 to TRBJ2-2, with D possibly being TRBD2 (6 bases). Germline loops: CDR1 SGHTA, CDR2 FQGNSA. With 3 bases removed from V and 1 base from J, the gap between germline ends came to 9 bases. The length of the CDR3 is 15 residues. The CDR3 region is CASSFGTLNTGELFF. In DNA form, the CDR3 reads TGTGCCAGCAGCTTCGGGACTCTGAACACCGGGGAGCTGTTTTTT.

V usage is TRBV4-3 and J usage is TRBJ1-3; TRBD1 is a possible D gene (6 bases). V shed 0 bases and J shed 4 bases, with 16 bases lying between them. Germline CDR1 is LGHNA and CDR2 is YSLEER. The CDR3 length is 17 residues. The CDR3 loop reads CASSQEASRGRGNTIYF. The CDR3 nucleotides read TGCGCCAGCAGCCAAGAGGCATCCAGGGGAAGGGGAAACACCATATATTTT.

The chain recombines TRBV5-4 with TRBJ2-3; D is unresolved. CDR1 is SGHNT and CDR2 is YYREEE in the germline V gene (reference sequence). V lost 4 bases, J lost 2 bases, and 5 bases lay in between. The CDR3 totals 12 residues. CDR3 DNA: TGTGCCAGCAGCACTTACACAGATACGCAGTATTTT. As protein: CASSTYTDTQYF.

The rearrangement links TRBV15 to TRBJ1-1; TRBD1 agrees at 8 bases. V gave up 0 bases and J gave up 5 bases; unmatched junction bases: 5. The CDR3 spans 15 residues. In germline, CDR1 is LNHNV, CDR2 YYDKDF (reference sequence). CDR3 in amino acids: CATSRDHRGRTEAFF. The CDR3 DNA reads TGTGCCACCAGCAGAGATCACAGGGGGAGGACTGAAGCTTTCTTT. The full variable domain, rest sourced from reference TRBV15 and TRBJ1-1, is DAMVIQNPRYQVTQFGKPVTLSCSQTLNHNVMYWYQQKSSQAPKLLFHYYDKDFNNEADTPDNFQSRRPNTSFCFLDIRSPGLGDTAMYLCATSRDHRGRTEAFFGQGTRLTVV.

The V call is TRBV7-2, the J call TRBJ2-3; no clear D gene. Per the germline V gene, CDR1 is SGHTA and CDR2 is FQGNSA. The CDR3 runs 13 residues. V lost 1 base to trimming and J lost 2 bases, with 4 bases between them. As DNA, the CDR3 is TGTGCCAGCAGCTTAGACTTCACAGATACGCAGTATTTT. This sequence encodes CASSLDFTDTQYF. Full variable domain (remainder filled in from reference TRBV7-2 and TRBJ2-3): GAGVSQSPSNKVTEKGKDVELRCDPISGHTALYWYRQSLGQGLEFLIYFQGNSAPDKSGLPSDRFSAERTGGSVSTLTIQRTQQEDSAVYLCASSLDFTDTQYFGPGTRLTVL.

V gene TRBV7-2 combines with J gene TRBJ2-2, with D maybe TRBD1 (5 bases). The V end was cut by 5 bases, the J end by 7 bases, with 11 bases between. Germline V gene lookup returns CDR1 SGHTA and CDR2 FQGNSA. The CDR3 spans 13 residues. As DNA, the CDR3 is TGTGCCAGCAGCGTCAGGGTAGGCGGGGAGCTGTTTTTT. It translates to CASSVRVGGELFF.

This sequence joins TRBV11-3 and TRBJ1-2; 7 bases match TRBD1. Looked up from germline, CDR1 is SGHNT and CDR2 is YENEEA. V trimming: 5 bases; J trimming: 1 base; junction bases outside the gene matches: 4. The CDR3 length is 14 residues. CDR3 nucleotide sequence: TGTGCCAGCAGCCCGACAGGGCTTAACTATGGCTACACCTTC. This gives the protein CASSPTGLNYGYTF.

This chain joins TRBV18 and TRBJ1-2; D gene uncertain. Germline V lookup: CDR1 KGHSH, CDR2 LQKENI. CDR3 length equals 15 residues. Trimming removed 3 bases at V and 4 bases at J, with 15 bases between. The CDR3 bases are TGTGCCAGCTCACCCTCGAGGTACTCGGGCTATGGCTACACCTTC. Its protein is CASSPSRYSGYGYTF.

The chain links TRBV5-1 to TRBJ1-1; D is perhaps TRBD1 (6 bases). The V end lost 1 base, the J end lost 2 bases, and 18 bases lay between the germline ends. The CDR3 extends over 17 amino acids. Looked up from germline, CDR1 is SGHRS and CDR2 is YFSETQ. The CDR3 loop reads CASSLSGQPFLNTEAFF. In DNA, the CDR3 is TGCGCCAGCAGCTTGTCCGGACAGCCCTTTTTAAACACTGAAGCTTTCTTT.

This chain links TRBV3-1 (or the pseudogene TRBV3-2) with TRBJ2-3, with 8 bases fitting TRBD1. CDR1 LGHDT and CDR2 YNNKEL come from the germline V gene (reference sequence). Germline trimming cut 2 bases from V and 10 bases from J; bases unmatched to any gene: 14. The CDR3 is 16 residues long. CDR3 loop: CASSQIQTIRQGSQYF. In DNA, the CDR3 is TGTGCCAGCAGCCAAATTCAAACTATTAGACAGGGGTCGCAGTATTTT.

The chain is built from TRBV6-6 and TRBJ2-3; 7 bases agree with TRBD1. The CDR3 is 16 residues long. CDR1 is MNHNY and CDR2 is SVGAGI in the germline V gene (reference sequence). J was trimmed by 5 bases and V by 5 bases; bases with no gene match: 13. The CDR3 DNA sequence: TGTGCCAGCAGTCCGAACAGGGGTAAGCAGGGAGATACGCAGTATTTT. Protein sequence: CASSPNRGKQGDTQYF.

This chain connects TRBV11-2 to TRBJ1-1, with a possible D match to TRBD1 (6 bases). Germline V lookup: CDR1 SGHAT, CDR2 FQNNGV. This CDR3 contains 16 residues. V lost 0 bases, J lost 0 bases, and 11 bases lay in between. This CDR3 reads CASSLEGGLLNTEAFF. Here the CDR3 DNA reads TGTGCCAGCAGCTTAGAAGGGGGTCTATTGAACACTGAAGCTTTCTTT.

This clone was seen more than once but under ten times. The J gene is TRBJ1-1, the V gene TRBV30, with D unclear. Germline V CDR1 and CDR2: GTSNPN, SVGIG (reference sequence). Trimming left V 5 bases short and J 7 bases short, with 14 bases between. The CDR3 consists of 12 residues. The CDR3 DNA sequence: TGTGCCTGGGGTAGGCTAGGGAGTGAAGCTTTCTTT. This codes for CAWGRLGSEAFF. Full variable domain (remainder filled in from reference TRBV30 and TRBJ1-1): SQTIHQWPATLVQPVGSPLSLECTVEGTSNPNLYWYRQAAGRGLQLLFYSVGIGQISSEVPQNLSASRPQDRQFILSSKKLLLSDSGFYLCAWGRLGSEAFFGQGTRLTVV.

The genes are TRBV12-5 and TRBJ2-7; 8 bases agree with TRBD2. Germline CDR1 and CDR2: LGHNT and FRNRAP. This CDR3 comprises 19 residues. The V segment lost 0 bases and the J segment 4 bases; nucleotides outside the gene matches: 17. The CDR3 DNA reads TGTGCTAGTGGTTTGGTACGTTTCCGGGGGGGCGCACTTTCTTACGAGCAGTACTTC. Protein product: CASGLVRFRGGALSYEQYF.

The rearrangement joins TRBV5-4 to TRBJ2-5, with 9 bases aligning to TRBD1. Germline values: CDR1 SGHNT, CDR2 YYREEE (reference sequence). This CDR3 has 16 amino acids. J lost 5 bases, V lost 3 bases, and 11 bases had no gene match. Written as DNA, the CDR3 is TGTGCCAGCAGCTCACAAATGGGACAGGGTGGGGAGACCCAGTACTTC. The encoded protein is CASSSQMGQGGETQYF. The entire variable domain, with the rest obtained from reference TRBV5-4 and TRBJ2-5, is as follows: ETGVTQSPTHLIKTRGQQVTLRCSSQSGHNTVSWYQQALGQGPQFIFQYYREEENGRGNFPPRFSGLQFPNYSSELNVNALELDDSALYLCASSSQMGQGGETQYFGPGTRLLVL.

The rearrangement links TRBV10-3 to TRBJ1-3, with TRBD1 identical over 11 bases. The germline gives CDR1 ENHRY, CDR2 SYGVKD. Losses at the gene ends were 5 bases for V and 0 bases for J; bases not matched to a gene: 6. The CDR3 is made up of 17 amino acids. The chain's CDR3 is CAISSTGTGGSGNTIYF. CDR3 nucleotide sequence: TGTGCCATCAGTAGTACCGGGACAGGGGGCTCTGGAAACACCATATATTTT.

The V and J genes are TRBV3-1 (or the pseudogene TRBV3-2) and TRBJ2-1; 12 bases agree with TRBD2. After removal of 0 bases from V and 9 bases from J, the junction contained 9 bases not matched to a gene. The CDR3 length is 17 residues. The V gene's germline CDR1 is LGHDT and CDR2 YNNKEL (reference sequence). Here the CDR3 DNA reads TGTGCCAGCAGCCAAGACGGGCTAGCGGGGGGGCTAGTTGAGCAGTTCTTC. Its protein is CASSQDGLAGGLVEQFF.

J is TRBJ2-5 and V is TRBV29-1; 9 positions agree with TRBD1. CDR1 and CDR2 from the germline V gene are SQVTM and ANQGSEA. This CDR3 contains 16 residues. J lost 5 bases, V lost 6 bases, and 16 bases had no gene match. CDR3 in amino acids: CSVRPGTGPSRETQYF. CDR3 nucleotide sequence: TGCAGCGTGCGCCCCGGGACAGGGCCCTCCAGGGAGACCCAGTACTTC.

The rearrangement uses TRBV6-2 or TRBV6-3 and TRBJ2-5; 8 bases match TRBD1. CDR3 length: 16 amino acids. The germline V gene encodes CDR1 MNHEY and CDR2 SVGEGT. J gave up 1 base and V 5 bases, and 9 bases lay outside the gene matches. In DNA, the CDR3 is TGTGCCAGCAGTATCAGACAGGGGATCCGCCAAGAGACCCAGTACTTC. Amino acids: CASSIRQGIRQETQYF.

The CDR3 bases are TGTGCCAGCAGTCTCCGTGCCGTTGCGGGAAATCAGCCCCAGCATTTT. It yields the protein CASSLRAVAGNQPQHF. The chain uses TRBV27 and TRBJ1-5; no clear D. This CDR3 contains 16 residues. With 5 bases removed from V and 4 bases from J, the gap between germline ends came to 18 bases. Germline-derived CDR1 and CDR2 are MNHEY and SMNVEV (reference sequence).